The 22 T cell receptor beta chains below were found in one sample sequenced in a study of cytomegalovirus exposure and HLA in healthy donors. A multiplex PCR was run with 60 Vbeta primers and 13 Jbeta primers. Method: immunoSEQ multiplex PCR; TCRdb's copy keeps in-frame clones and lacks some. Among around 120,000 clones listed, roughly 72% were seen once. The specimen was PBMCs. Receptor source: a woman aged 45 to 65 in good health and CMV-seronegative.

There are a few counts of this clone. This sequence joins TRBV6-5 and TRBJ1-1, with D hard to call. CDR3 length: 12 amino acids. V lost 6 bases and J 0 bases, leaving 5 bases between the germline ends. CDR1 is MNHEY, CDR2 SVGAGI, per germline. In nucleotides, the CDR3 is TGTGCCAGCAGGTCCGTGAACACTGAAGCTTTCTTT. Translated: CASRSVNTEAFF.

The rearrangement joins TRBV29-1 to TRBJ2-5; 10 bases line up with TRBD2. This CDR3 has 14 amino acids. V trimming: 3 bases; J trimming: 4 bases; junction bases outside the gene matches: 5. The V gene's germline CDR1 is SQVTM and CDR2 ANQGSEA. The CDR3 sequence: CSVELAGEGETQYF. The CDR3 DNA is TGCAGCGTTGAGCTAGCGGGAGAGGGAGAGACCCAGTACTTC.

The chain has TRBV6-1 and TRBJ2-7, with 7 bases aligning to TRBD1. CDR1 and CDR2 (germline): MNHNS, SASEGT. There are 13 residues in the CDR3. V was clipped by 4 bases and J by 3 bases; unmatched bases: 3. The CDR3 DNA sequence: TGTGCCAGCAGTGTAGGGACAGACTACGAGCAGTACGTC. It is translated as CASSVGTDYEQYV.

To note about this clone: Compared with germline, one end of the junction differs, possibly owing to a read error. This chain joins TRBV6-5 and TRBJ1-5, with 8 bases lining up with TRBD1. Germline V gives CDR1 MNHEY, CDR2 SVGAGI. The CDR3 has 14 amino acids. The CDR3 here is CASGYRGTDQPQNF. The CDR3 DNA reads as TGTGCCAGCGGCTACAGGGGGACGGATCAGCCCCAGAATTTT.

V usage is TRBV7-9 and J usage is TRBJ2-1; D may be TRBD1 (6 bases). The CDR3 length is 14 residues. V lost 1 base and J lost 7, with 11 bases in between. CDR1 SEHNR and CDR2 FQNEAQ come from the germline V gene (reference sequence). CDR3 residues: CASSLVQGWNEQFF. The DNA for the CDR3 is TGTGCCAGCAGCTTAGTGCAGGGGTGGAATGAGCAGTTCTTC.

The V gene is TRBV6-5, the J gene TRBJ1-2; D perhaps matches TRBD1 (5 bases). Trimming took off 6 bases at V and 5 bases at J, with 13 bases between the two ends. This CDR3 comprises 13 residues. The germline CDR1 and CDR2 sequences are MNHEY and SVGAGI. The CDR3 protein is CASRQDRSYGYTF. In nucleotides, the CDR3 is TGTGCCAGCAGACAAGACAGATCATATGGCTACACCTTC.

The gene calls are TRBV2 and TRBJ2-2; maybe TRBD1 (5 bases). Trimming removed 5 bases at V and 5 bases at J, with 9 bases between. In germline, CDR1 is SNHLY, CDR2 FYNNEI. CDR3 length: 13 amino acids. This chain's CDR3 is CASSPRVTGELFF. CDR3 sequence (DNA): TGTGCCAGCAGTCCCAGGGTTACCGGGGAGCTGTTTTTT.

The gene calls are TRBV19 and TRBJ1-4; D unclear. The ends were cut back, 2 bases at V and 2 bases at J, with 3 bases in the middle. CDR1 and CDR2 (germline): LNHDA, SQIVND (reference sequence). The CDR3 runs 13 residues. This CDR3 reads CASSISTNEKLFF. For the CDR3, the DNA is TGTGCCAGTAGTATATCTACTAATGAAAAACTGTTTTTT.

This clone was seen a single time. This chain connects TRBV5-1 to TRBJ1-2, with TRBD1 as a possible D gene (6 bases). Germline CDR1 and CDR2: SGHRS and YFSETQ. Deletions cut 4 bases from V and 4 bases from J, with 11 bases between. CDR3 size: 13 residues. The chain's CDR3 is CASSNGQSYGYTF. CDR3 sequence (DNA): TGCGCCAGCAGCAATGGACAGAGCTATGGCTACACCTTC.

The J gene is TRBJ1-4, the V gene TRBV11-1; the D is unclear. The CDR3 loop spans 15 amino acids. The V gene's germline CDR1 is SGHAT and CDR2 FQDESV (reference sequence). Trimming shortened V by 3 bases and J by 5 bases, and 13 bases separated the two germline ends. CDR3 loop: CASSFRPGANEKLFF. For the CDR3, the DNA is TGTGCCAGCAGCTTCCGACCGGGAGCCAATGAAAAACTGTTTTTT.

The J gene is TRBJ1-5, the V gene TRBV28, with 8 bases aligning to TRBD1. Trimming at V came to 0 bases and at J to 2 bases, leaving 3 bases not matched to a gene. Germline CDR1 reads MDHEN; CDR2 reads SYDVKM. The CDR3 extends over 16 amino acids. CDR3 nucleotides: TGTGCCAGCAGTTTATGGGGACAGGCTGGCAATCAGCCCCAGCATTTT. This translates into CASSLWGQAGNQPQHF.

This rearrangement joins TRBV19 to TRBJ1-1; 7 nucleotides match TRBD1. The CDR3 totals 15 residues. The trim removed 5 bases at V and 1 base at J, leaving 7 bases unmatched. Germline V CDR1 and CDR2: LNHDA, SQIVND (reference sequence). The CDR3 DNA reads TGTGCCAGTAGTGGCCCCGACAGGGCGAACACTGAAGCTTTCTTT. Translated: CASSGPDRANTEAFF.

This clone turned up a few times. V usage is TRBV2 and J usage is TRBJ2-7; D is ambiguous. Germline V gene sequence: CDR1 SNHLY, CDR2 FYNNEI. V gave up 3 bases and J gave up 6 bases, with 6 bases separating them. This CDR3 is built from 11 residues. CDR3 coding DNA: TGTGCCAGCAGTGAGGGCTCCGAGCAGTACTTC. It is translated as CASSEGSEQYF.

This clone was counted between two and nine times. The chain is built from TRBV2 and TRBJ2-1; possible D gene TRBD1, 6 bases. The CDR3 runs 16 residues. Trimming cost V 7 bases and J 0 bases, with 16 bases left between them. Germline V gives CDR1 SNHLY, CDR2 FYNNEI. The CDR3 DNA reads as TGTGCCAGCATAGGGGGAAAACAGAGCTCCTACAATGAGCAGTTCTTC. Its protein product is CASIGGKQSSYNEQFF.

This chain links TRBV11-3 with TRBJ2-3; D is possibly TRBD1 (6 bases). Germline CDR1 is SGHNT and CDR2 is YENEEA. The CDR3 extends over 15 amino acids. Trimming removed 5 bases at V and 11 bases at J, with 23 bases between. DNA of the CDR3: TGTGCCAGCAGCCCATCCTTTGGACAGAATTTTTTGCAGTATTTT. Protein product: CASSPSFGQNFLQYF.

DNA of the CDR3: TGTGCCAGCAGCCGAGACAGGAACACTGAAGCTTTCTTT. It codes for CASSRDRNTEAFF. V usage is TRBV7-8 and J usage is TRBJ1-1; maybe TRBD1 (5 bases). The CDR3 runs to 13 residues. V lost 5 bases and J 1 base, leaving 8 bases between the germline ends. Germline assignment: CDR1 SGHVS and CDR2 FQNEAQ.

The chain recombines TRBV11-2 with TRBJ2-7; D is possibly TRBD2 (6 bases). There are 17 residues in the CDR3. V was cut by 5 bases and J by 2 bases, with 22 bases left in between. The V gene's germline CDR1 is SGHAT and CDR2 FQNNGV. CDR3: CASSPDGGEPRTYEQYV. The DNA for the CDR3 is TGTGCCAGCAGCCCCGACGGAGGGGAGCCCCGAACCTACGAGCAGTACGTC.

V is TRBV30 and J is TRBJ1-2; possible D gene TRBD1, 6 bases. Trimming shortened V by 3 bases and J by 0 bases, and 14 bases separated the two germline ends. Germline CDR1 and CDR2: GTSNPN and SVGIG (reference sequence). This CDR3 is 15 amino acids long. The CDR3 sequence is CAWRQGPLSNYGYTF. DNA of the CDR3: TGTGCCTGGAGGCAGGGGCCTCTGTCTAACTATGGCTACACCTTC. Using reference TRBV30 and TRBJ1-2 for the parts outside the CDR3, the full variable domain is SQTIHQWPATLVQPVGSPLSLECTVEGTSNPNLYWYRQAAGRGLQLLFYSVGIGQISSEVPQNLSASRPQDRQFILSSKKLLLSDSGFYLCAWRQGPLSNYGYTFGSGTRLTVV.

This chain connects TRBV10-3 to TRBJ2-5; 10 nucleotides align to TRBD2. The J call may be mistaken, given a closer DNA end match to TRBJ2-7. Germline CDR1 and CDR2: ENHRY and SYGVKD. The CDR3 runs 13 residues. CDR3 loop: CAIRLAGEYEQYF. CDR3 bases: TGTGCCATCAGGCTAGCGGGAGAGTACGAGCAGTACTTC.

V is TRBV29-1 and J is TRBJ1-1; D may be TRBD1 (6 bases). Per germline, CDR1 SQVTM and CDR2 ANQGSEA. Trimming pared 6 bases from V and 3 bases from J, leaving 17 bases between. The CDR3 is made up of 14 amino acids. CDR3 sequence reads: CSVVVQGTYTEAFF. In DNA, the CDR3 is TGCAGCGTGGTCGTACAGGGAACCTACACTGAAGCTTTCTTT.

The genes are TRBV6-6 and TRBJ1-2; 10 nucleotides line up with TRBD1. Germline lookup yields CDR1 MNHNY and CDR2 SVGAGI (reference sequence). V lost 4 bases, J lost 4 bases, and 9 bases stayed unmatched. This CDR3 spans 16 amino acids. The CDR3 region is CASSLSGTGEGYGYTF. CDR3 DNA sequence: TGTGCCAGCAGTTTAAGCGGGACAGGGGAGGGCTATGGCTACACCTTC.

The gene calls are TRBV2 and TRBJ2-5; possible D gene TRBD2, 6 bases. With the DNA end fitting TRBJ2-7 better, the J assignment may be wrong. CDR1 SNHLY and CDR2 FYNNEI come from the germline V gene. CDR3 length: 15 residues. DNA of the CDR3: TGTGCCAGCAGTGAAGCGGGGGTGGAGGGCTACGAGCAGTACTTC. This codes for CASSEAGVEGYEQYF.